This T cell receptor beta chain was captured in a study of T cell responses to AZD1222 COVID-19 vaccine. For the study at large: The study pooled second doses at about 4 or about 12 weeks. Study-level findings and limits: There were repertoire samples only from the period after the peak T cell response. The span of vaccine-associated CD4 TCRs extended across spike, with dominance at 160-218 and 743-854. Donors were mostly white British, more females; clonal diversity possibly underestimated.

With regard to this clone: Antigen specificity is unknown.

This table comes from immunoSEQ multiplex PCR, and its TCRdb copy is limited to in-frame clones, with some not included. The table lists about 140,000 clones, about nine tenths of them singletons. This receptor was obtained from an adult in good health. The starting material was peripheral blood, obtained on day 0 of AZD1222 vaccination.

The CDR3 sequence is CASSIPTDREQYF. The DNA of the CDR3 is TGTGCCAGTAGTATTCCCACGGACCGCGAGCAGTACTTC. J is TRBJ2-7 and V is TRBV19; no clear D. The V and J ends lost 3 bases and 6 bases respectively, with 12 bases between them. This CDR3 has 13 amino acids. From germline, CDR1 is LNHDA and CDR2 SQIVND (reference sequence). Combining the CDR3 with reference TRBV19 and TRBJ2-7 gives the whole variable domain DGGITQSPKYLFRKEGQNVTLSCEQNLNHDAMYWYRQDPGQGLRLIYYSQIVNDFQKGDIAEGYSVSREKKESFPLTVTSAQKNPTAFYLCASSIPTDREQYFGPGTRLTVT.